This entry concerns a single T cell receptor beta chain. Its cognate antigen is unknown. The sample's treatment: roughly 10-day PBMC culture with coronavirus spike peptide pools or control peptides (ViraFEST assay). An unexposed donor provided the CD4+ T cells, which were collected before the COVID-19 pandemic (2011-2018). This sample is part of a study of vaccination and CD4 T cells after COVID-19. Overall study context: Post-COVID sampling occurred a median roughly 100 days after diagnosis (range 35 to 161). Post-vaccine sample collection happened at a median of around 77 days after dose two, ranging 14 to 241. Regarding the study as a whole: For convalescent patients, a median 86.3% of reactive clones surfaced exclusively after vaccination.

The assay that was used to sequence DNA from cultured CD4+ T cells was the Oncomine TCR Beta short-read assay. From the PCR reads, TCRdb called clonotypes with MiXCR, one entry per CDR3 protein. The table shows several thousand distinct CDR3 sequences, with 70% to 80% occurring only once. The receptor was isolated from a human donor in good health. The sample consisted of CD4+ T cells from blood, cultured in vitro.

CDR3 sequence: CAWRDSHYGYTF. The DNA of the CDR3 is TGTGCCTGGAGGGACAGTCACTATGGCTACACCTTC. This chain joins TRBV30 and TRBJ1-2, with D perhaps matching TRBD1 (6 bases). The germline V gene encodes CDR1 GTSNPN and CDR2 SVGIG (reference sequence). V lost 3 bases and J 3 bases, leaving 8 bases between the germline ends. The CDR3 is made up of 12 amino acids.